This T cell receptor (beta chain) was observed in a study of CD8 T cells in Susac syndrome. Germline V gene lookup returns CDR1 SGDLS and CDR2 YYNGEE. Trimming removed 3 bases from V and 5 bases from J, with 15 bases in between. The CDR3 extends over 14 amino acids. CD8+ and CD4+ T cells taken from blood had their TCR beta sequenced. The patients who served as multiple sclerosis controls were treatment-naive and had stable or active relapsing-remitting disease that fulfilled the revised McDonald criteria. Concerning this clonotype itself: Its matching antigen is unknown.

When the RNA was reverse transcribed, random hexamers were used with an input of 0.5 to 1 ug. One entry per CDR3 protein, called by TCRdb with MiXCR from the immunoSEQ multiplex PCR reads. The sample lists under 550,000 distinct CDR3 sequences; 85% were seen once. Regarding the study as a whole: By the study's own acknowledgment, its TCR sequencing and HLA analysis included relatively few individuals.

The TCR comes from a human donor with multiple sclerosis. The chain carries TRBV9 and TRBJ2-7, with a possible D match to TRBD1 (6 bases). The sequenced material came from CD8+ T cells from PBMCs. The CDR3 loop reads CASSATGTYDEQYF. In DNA form, the CDR3 reads TGTGCCAGCAGCGCCACCGGGACATACGACGAGCAGTACTTC.